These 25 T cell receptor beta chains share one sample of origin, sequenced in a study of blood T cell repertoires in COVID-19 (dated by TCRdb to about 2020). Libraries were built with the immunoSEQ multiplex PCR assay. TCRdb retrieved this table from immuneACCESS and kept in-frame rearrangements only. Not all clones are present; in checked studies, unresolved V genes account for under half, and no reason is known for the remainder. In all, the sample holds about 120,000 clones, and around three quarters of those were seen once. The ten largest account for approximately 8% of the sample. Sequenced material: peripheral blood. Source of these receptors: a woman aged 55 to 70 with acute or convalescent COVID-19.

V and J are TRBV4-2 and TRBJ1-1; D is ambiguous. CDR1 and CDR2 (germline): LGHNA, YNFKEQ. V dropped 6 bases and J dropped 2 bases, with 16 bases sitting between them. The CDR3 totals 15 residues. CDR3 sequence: CASRGMGAENTEAFF. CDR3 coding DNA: TGTGCCAGCAGGGGCATGGGAGCGGAAAACACTGAAGCTTTCTTT.

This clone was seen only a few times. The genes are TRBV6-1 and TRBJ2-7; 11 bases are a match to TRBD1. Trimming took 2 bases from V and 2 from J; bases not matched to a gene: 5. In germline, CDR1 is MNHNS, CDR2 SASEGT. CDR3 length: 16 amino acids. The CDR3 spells CASSERGGQGAYEQYF. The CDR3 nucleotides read TGTGCCAGCAGTGAAAGGGGGGGACAGGGGGCCTACGAGCAGTACTTC.

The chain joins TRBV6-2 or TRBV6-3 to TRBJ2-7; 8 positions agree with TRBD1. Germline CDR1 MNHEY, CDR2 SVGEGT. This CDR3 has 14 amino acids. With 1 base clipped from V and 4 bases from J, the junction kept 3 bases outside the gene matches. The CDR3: CASSYFRGQYEQYF. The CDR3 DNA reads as TGTGCCAGCAGTTACTTCAGGGGGCAGTACGAGCAGTACTTC.

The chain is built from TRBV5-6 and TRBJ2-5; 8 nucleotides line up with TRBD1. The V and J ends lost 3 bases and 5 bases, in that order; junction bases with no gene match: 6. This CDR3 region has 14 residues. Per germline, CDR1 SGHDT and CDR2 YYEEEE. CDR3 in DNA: TGTGCCAGCAGCTCGACAGGGGAGAGGGAGACCCAGTACTTC. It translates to CASSSTGERETQYF.

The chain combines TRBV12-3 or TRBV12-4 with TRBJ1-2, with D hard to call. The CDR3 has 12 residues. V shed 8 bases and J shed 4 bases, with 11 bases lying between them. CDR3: CASSIGGYGYTF. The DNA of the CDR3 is TGTGCCAGCTCAATAGGAGGCTATGGCTACACCTTC.

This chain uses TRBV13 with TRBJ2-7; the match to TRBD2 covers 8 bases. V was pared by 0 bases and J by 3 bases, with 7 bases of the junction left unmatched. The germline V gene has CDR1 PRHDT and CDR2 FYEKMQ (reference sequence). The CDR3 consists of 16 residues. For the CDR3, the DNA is TGTGCCAGCAGCTTAGGCGTTGGTAGCGGGAACTACGAGCAGTACTTC. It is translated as CASSLGVGSGNYEQYF.

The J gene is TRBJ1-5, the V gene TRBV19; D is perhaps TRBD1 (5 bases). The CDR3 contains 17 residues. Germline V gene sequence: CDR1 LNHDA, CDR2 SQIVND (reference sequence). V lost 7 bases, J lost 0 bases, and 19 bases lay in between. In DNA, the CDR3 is TGTGCCAGTAATCCGGGGGTAAGGTGGTTTAGCAATCAGCCCCAGCATTTT. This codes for CASNPGVRWFSNQPQHF. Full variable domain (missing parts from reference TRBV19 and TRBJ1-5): DGGITQSPKYLFRKEGQNVTLSCEQNLNHDAMYWYRQDPGQGLRLIYYSQIVNDFQKGDIAEGYSVSREKKESFPLTVTSAQKNPTAFYLCASNPGVRWFSNQPQHFGDGTRLSIL.

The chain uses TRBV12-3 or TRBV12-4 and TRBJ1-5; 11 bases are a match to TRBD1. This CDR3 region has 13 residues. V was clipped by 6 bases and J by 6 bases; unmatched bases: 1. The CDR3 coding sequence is TGTGCCAGCAGCGGGACAGGGGGTCAGCCCCAGCATTTT. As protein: CASSGTGGQPQHF.

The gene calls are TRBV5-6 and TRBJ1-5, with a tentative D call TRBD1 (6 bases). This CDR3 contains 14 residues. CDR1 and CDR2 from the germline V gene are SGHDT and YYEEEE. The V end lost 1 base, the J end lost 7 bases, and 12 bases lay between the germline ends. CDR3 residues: CASSLTGSRQPQHF. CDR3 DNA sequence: TGTGCCAGCAGCTTGACAGGGTCTCGACAGCCCCAGCATTTT.

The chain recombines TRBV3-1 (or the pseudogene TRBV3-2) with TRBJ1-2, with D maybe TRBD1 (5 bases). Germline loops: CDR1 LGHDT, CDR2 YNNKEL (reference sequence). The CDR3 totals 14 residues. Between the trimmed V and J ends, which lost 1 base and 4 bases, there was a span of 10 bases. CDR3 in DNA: TGTGCCAGCAGCCAAGGGGTTGACAGCTATGGCTACACCTTC. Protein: CASSQGVDSYGYTF.

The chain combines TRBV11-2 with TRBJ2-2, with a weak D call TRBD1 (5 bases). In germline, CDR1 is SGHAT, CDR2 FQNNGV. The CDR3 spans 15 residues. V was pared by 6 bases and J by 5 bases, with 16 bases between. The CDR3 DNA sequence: TGTGCCAGCAGTTTCACCGACAGAATAACCGGGGAGCTGTTTTTT. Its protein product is CASSFTDRITGELFF.

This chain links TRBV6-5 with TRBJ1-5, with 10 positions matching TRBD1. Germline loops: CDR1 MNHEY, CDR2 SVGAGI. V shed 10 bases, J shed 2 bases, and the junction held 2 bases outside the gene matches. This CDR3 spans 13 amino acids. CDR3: CATGTGGNQPQHF. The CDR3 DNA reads TGTGCCACCGGGACAGGGGGCAATCAGCCCCAGCATTTT.

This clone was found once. Written as DNA, the CDR3 is TGTGCCAGCAGTTTTACGGTTAAAGAGACCCAGTACTTC. Residues: CASSFTVKETQYF. The chain uses TRBV12-3 or TRBV12-4 and TRBJ2-5, with D hard to call. The CDR3 contains 13 residues. Trimming pared 3 bases from V and 3 bases from J, leaving 8 bases between.

The DNA for the CDR3 is TGTGCCGGGGGGGCAGGCCCTTCGGAAAAACTGTTTTTT. Residues: CAGGAGPSEKLFF. The chain has TRBV30 and TRBJ1-4, with D possibly TRBD1 on 6 matching bases. V was cut by 8 bases and J by 8 bases, with 18 bases left in between. CDR1 GTSNPN and CDR2 SVGIG come from the germline V gene (reference sequence). This CDR3 is 13 amino acids long.

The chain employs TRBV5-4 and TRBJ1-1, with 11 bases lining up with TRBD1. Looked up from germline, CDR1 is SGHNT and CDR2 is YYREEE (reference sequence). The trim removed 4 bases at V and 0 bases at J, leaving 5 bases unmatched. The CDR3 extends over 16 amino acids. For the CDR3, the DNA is TGTGCCAGCAGCACCCCGGGACAGGGGGTGAACACTGAAGCTTTCTTT. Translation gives CASSTPGQGVNTEAFF.

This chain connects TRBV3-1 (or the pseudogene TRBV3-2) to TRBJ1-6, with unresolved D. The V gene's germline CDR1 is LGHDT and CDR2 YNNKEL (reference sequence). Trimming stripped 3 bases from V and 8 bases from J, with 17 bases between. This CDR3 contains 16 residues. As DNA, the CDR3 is TGTGCCAGCAGCCAGGAGGCGGAGGTAGCTGATTCACCCCTCCACTTT. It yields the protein CASSQEAEVADSPLHF.

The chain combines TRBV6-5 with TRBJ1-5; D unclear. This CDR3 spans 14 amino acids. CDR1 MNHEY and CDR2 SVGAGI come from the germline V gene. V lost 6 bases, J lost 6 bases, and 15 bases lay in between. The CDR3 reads CASSPGEWVQPQHF. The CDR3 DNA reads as TGTGCCAGCAGCCCGGGAGAGTGGGTTCAGCCCCAGCATTTT.

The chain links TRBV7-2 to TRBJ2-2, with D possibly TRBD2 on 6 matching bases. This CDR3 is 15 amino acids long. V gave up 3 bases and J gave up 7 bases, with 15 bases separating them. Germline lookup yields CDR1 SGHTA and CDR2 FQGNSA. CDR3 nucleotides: TGTGCCAGCAGCTTGGAGGGATCCACCGTCGGGGAGCTGTTTTTT. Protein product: CASSLEGSTVGELFF.

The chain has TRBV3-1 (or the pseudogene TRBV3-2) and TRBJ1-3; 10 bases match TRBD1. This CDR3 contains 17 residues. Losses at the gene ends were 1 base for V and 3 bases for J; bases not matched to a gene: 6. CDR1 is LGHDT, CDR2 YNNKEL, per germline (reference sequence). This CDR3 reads CASSQGSGTGVGNTIYF. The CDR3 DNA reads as TGTGCCAGCAGCCAAGGCTCCGGGACAGGGGTTGGAAACACCATATATTTT.

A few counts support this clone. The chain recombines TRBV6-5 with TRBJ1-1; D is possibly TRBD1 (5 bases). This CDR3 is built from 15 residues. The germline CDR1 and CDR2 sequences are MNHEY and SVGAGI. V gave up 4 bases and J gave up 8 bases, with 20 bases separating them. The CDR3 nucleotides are TGTGCCAGCAGTTTCGACGGTCTCCGGGGGGGAGAAGCTTTCTTT. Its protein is CASSFDGLRGGEAFF.

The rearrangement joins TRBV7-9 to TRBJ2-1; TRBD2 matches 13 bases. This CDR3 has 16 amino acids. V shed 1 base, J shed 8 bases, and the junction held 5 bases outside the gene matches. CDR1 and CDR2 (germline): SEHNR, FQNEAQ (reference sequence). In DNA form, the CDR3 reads TGTGCCAGCAGCTTAGTCACTAGCGGGGGGGCGGATGAGCAGTTCTTC. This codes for CASSLVTSGGADEQFF.

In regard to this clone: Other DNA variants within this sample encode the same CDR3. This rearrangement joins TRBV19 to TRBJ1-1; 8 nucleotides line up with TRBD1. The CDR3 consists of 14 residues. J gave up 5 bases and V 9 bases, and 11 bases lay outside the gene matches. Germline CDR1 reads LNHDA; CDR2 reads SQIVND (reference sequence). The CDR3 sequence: CASGKGQGWTEAFF. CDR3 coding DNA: TGTGCCAGCGGAAAAGGACAGGGCTGGACTGAAGCTTTCTTT.

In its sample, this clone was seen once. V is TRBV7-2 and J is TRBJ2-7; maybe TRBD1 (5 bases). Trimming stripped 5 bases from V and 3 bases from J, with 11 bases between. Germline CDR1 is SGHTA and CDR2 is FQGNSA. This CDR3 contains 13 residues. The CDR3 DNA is TGTGCCAGCAGCGCTGGGGCCTACTACGAGCAGTACTTC. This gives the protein CASSAGAYYEQYF.

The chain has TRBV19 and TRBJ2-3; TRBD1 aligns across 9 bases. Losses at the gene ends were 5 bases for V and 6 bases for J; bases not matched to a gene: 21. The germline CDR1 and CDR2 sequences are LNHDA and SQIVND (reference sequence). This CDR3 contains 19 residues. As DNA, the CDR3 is TGTGCCAGTAGTCCTCCGGGGACAGGGTTTCGCCCCGTGAGGGATACGCAGTATTTT. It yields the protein CASSPPGTGFRPVRDTQYF. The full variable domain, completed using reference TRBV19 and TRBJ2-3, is DGGITQSPKYLFRKEGQNVTLSCEQNLNHDAMYWYRQDPGQGLRLIYYSQIVNDFQKGDIAEGYSVSREKKESFPLTVTSAQKNPTAFYLCASSPPGTGFRPVRDTQYFGPGTRLTVL.

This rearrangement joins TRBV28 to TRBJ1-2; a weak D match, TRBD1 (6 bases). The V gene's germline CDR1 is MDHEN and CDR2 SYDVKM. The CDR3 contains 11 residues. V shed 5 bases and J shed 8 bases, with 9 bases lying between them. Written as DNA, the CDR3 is TGTGCCAGCAGTCTCAGGGGCGGCTACACCTTC. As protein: CASSLRGGYTF.